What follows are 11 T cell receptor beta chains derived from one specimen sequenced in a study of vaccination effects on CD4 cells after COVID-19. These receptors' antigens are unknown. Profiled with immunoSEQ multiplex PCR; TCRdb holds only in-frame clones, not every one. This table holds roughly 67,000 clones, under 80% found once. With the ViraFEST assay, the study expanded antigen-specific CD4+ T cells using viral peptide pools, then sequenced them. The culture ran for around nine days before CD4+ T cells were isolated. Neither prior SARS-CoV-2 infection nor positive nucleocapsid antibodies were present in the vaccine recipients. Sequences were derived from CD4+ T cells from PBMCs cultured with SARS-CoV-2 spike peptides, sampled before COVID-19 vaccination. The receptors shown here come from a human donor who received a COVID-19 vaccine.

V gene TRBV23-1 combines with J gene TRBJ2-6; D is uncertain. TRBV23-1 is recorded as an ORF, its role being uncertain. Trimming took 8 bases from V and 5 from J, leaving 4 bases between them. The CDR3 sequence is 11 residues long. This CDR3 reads CASLRANVLTF. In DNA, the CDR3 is TGCGCCAGCTTGAGGGCCAACGTCCTGACTTTC.

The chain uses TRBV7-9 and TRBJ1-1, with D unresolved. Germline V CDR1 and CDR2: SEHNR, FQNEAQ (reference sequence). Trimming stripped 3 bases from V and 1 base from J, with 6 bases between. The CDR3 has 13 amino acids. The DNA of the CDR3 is TGTGCCAGCAGCTTCGGCGGGAACACTGAAGCTTTCTTT. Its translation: CASSFGGNTEAFF.

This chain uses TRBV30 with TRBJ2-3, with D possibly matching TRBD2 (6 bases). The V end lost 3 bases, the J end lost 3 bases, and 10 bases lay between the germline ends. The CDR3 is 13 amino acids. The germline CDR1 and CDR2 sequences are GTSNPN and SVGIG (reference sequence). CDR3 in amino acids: CAWRAGGTDTQYF. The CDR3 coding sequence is TGTGCCTGGAGGGCCGGGGGTACAGATACGCAGTATTTT.

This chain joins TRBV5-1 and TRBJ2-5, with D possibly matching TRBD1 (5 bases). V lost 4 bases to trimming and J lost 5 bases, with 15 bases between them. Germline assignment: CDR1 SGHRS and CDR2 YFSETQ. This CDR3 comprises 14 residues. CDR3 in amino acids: CASSPGQLWETQYF. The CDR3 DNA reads TGCGCCAGCAGCCCCGGACAACTATGGGAGACCCAGTACTTC.

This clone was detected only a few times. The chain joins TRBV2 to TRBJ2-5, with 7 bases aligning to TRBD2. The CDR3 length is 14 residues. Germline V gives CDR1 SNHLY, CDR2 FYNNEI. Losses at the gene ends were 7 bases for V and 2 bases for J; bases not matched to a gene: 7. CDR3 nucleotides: TGTGCCAGCACCGGGACTAACCGACAAGAGACCCAGTACTTC. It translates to CASTGTNRQETQYF.

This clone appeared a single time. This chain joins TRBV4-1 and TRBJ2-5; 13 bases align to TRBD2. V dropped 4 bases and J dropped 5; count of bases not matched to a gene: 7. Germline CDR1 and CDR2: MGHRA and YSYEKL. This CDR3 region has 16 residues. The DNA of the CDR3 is TGCGCCAGCAGCCGTCCCACTAGCGGGGGGGTGGAGACCCAGTACTTC. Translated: CASSRPTSGGVETQYF.

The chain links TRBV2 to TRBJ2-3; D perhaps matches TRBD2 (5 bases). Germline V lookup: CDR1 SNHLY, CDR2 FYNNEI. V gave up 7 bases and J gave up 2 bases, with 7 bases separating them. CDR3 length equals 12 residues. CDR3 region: CASKRDTDTQYF. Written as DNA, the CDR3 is TGTGCCAGCAAACGGGACACAGATACGCAGTATTTT. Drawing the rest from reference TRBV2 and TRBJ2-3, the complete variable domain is EPEVTQTPSHQVTQMGQEVILRCVPISNHLYFYWYRQILGQKVEFLVSFYNNEISEKSEIFDDQFSVERPDGSNFTLKIRSTKLEDSAMYFCASKRDTDTQYFGPGTRLTVL.

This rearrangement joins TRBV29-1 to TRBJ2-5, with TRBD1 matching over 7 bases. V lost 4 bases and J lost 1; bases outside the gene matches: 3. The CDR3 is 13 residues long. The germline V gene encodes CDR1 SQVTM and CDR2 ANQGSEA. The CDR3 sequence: CSVGQGSQETQYF. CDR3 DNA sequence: TGCAGCGTTGGACAGGGTTCCCAAGAGACCCAGTACTTC.

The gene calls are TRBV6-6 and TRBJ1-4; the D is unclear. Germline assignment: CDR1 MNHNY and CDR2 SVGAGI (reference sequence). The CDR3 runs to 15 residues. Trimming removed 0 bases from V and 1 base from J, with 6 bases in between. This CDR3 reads CASSYSDLTNEKLFF. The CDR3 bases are TGTGCCAGCAGTTACTCGGACCTAACTAATGAAAAACTGTTTTTT.

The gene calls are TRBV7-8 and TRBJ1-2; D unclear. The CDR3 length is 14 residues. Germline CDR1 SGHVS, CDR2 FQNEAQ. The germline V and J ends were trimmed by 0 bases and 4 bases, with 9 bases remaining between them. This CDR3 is CASSLAGFGYGYTF. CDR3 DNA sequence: TGTGCCAGCAGCTTAGCAGGGTTTGGCTATGGCTACACCTTC.

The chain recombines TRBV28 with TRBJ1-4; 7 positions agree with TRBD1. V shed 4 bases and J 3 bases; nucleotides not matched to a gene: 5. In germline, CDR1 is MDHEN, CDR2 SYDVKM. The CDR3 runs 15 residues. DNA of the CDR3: TGTGCCAGCAGTTCATCCGGGACAGCTAATGAAAAACTGTTTTTT. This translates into CASSSSGTANEKLFF. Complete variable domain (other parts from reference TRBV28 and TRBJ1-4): DVKVTQSSRYLVKRTGEKVFLECVQDMDHENMFWYRQDPGLGLRLIYFSYDVKMKEKGDIPEGYSVSREKKERFSLILESASTNQTSMYLCASSSSGTANEKLFFGSGTQLSVL.